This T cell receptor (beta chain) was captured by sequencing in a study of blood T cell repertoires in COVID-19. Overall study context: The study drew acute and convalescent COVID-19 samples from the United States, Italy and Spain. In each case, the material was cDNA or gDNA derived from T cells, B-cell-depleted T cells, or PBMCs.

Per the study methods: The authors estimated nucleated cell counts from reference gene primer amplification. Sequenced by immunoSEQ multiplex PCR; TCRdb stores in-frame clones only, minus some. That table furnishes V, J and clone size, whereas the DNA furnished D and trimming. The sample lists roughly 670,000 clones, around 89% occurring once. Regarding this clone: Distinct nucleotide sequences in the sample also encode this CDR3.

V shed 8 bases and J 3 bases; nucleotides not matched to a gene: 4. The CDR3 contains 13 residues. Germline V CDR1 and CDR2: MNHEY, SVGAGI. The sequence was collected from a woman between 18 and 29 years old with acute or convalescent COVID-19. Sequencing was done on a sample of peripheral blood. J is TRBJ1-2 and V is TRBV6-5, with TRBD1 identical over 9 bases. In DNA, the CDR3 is TGTGCCAGCTCAAGGACAGGGGACTATGGCTACACCTTC. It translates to CASSRTGDYGYTF.